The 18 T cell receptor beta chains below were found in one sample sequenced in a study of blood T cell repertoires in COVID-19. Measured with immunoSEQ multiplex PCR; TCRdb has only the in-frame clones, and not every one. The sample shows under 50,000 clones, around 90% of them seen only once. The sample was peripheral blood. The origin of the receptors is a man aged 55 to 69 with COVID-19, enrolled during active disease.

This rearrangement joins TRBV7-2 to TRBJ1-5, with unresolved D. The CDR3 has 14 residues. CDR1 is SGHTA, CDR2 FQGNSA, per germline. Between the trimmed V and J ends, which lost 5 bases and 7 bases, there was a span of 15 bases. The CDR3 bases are TGTGCCAGCAGCCTGATTAGGGCGGGCCAGCCCCAGCATTTT. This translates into CASSLIRAGQPQHF.

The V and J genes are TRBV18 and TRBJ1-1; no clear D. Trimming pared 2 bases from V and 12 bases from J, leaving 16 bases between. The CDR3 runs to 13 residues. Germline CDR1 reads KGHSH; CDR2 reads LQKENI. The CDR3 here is CASSPGWQERTFF. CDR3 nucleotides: TGTGCCAGCTCACCAGGTTGGCAGGAACGAACTTTCTTT.

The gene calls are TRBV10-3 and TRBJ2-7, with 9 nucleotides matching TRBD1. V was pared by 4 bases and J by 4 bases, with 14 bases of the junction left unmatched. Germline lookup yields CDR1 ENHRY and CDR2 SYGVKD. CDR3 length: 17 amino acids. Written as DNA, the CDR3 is TGTGCCATCAGTGGGAATCCACGGACAGGGGAAGGGTACGAGCAGTACTTC. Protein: CAISGNPRTGEGYEQYF.

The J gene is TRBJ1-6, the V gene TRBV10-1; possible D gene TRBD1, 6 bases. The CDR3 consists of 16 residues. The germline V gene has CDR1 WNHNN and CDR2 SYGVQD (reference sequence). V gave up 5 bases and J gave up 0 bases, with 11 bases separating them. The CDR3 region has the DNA TGCGCCAGCAGTAGAGACAGGAGCTCCTATAATTCACCCCTCCACTTT. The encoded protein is CASSRDRSSYNSPLHF.

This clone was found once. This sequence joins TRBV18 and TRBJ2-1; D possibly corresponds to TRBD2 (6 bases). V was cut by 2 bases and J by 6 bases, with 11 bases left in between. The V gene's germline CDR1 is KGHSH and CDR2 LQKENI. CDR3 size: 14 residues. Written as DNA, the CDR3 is TGTGCCAGCTCACCAGGAGGGCCTATCAATGAGCAGTTCTTC. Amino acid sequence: CASSPGGPINEQFF.

This CDR3 is CASSRADGGHYGYTF. Here the CDR3 DNA reads TGTGCCAGTAGTAGAGCTGATGGGGGCCACTATGGCTACACCTTC. The rearrangement uses TRBV19 and TRBJ1-2; TRBD1 is a possible D gene (6 bases). The CDR3 runs 15 residues. From germline, CDR1 is LNHDA and CDR2 SQIVND (reference sequence). Trimming stripped 4 bases from V and 3 bases from J, with 15 bases between.

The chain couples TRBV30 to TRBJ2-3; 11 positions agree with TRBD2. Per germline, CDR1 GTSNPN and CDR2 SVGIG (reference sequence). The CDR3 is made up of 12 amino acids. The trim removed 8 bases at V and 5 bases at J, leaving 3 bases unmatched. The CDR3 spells CAGSGRGDTQYF. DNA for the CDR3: TGTGCCGGTAGCGGGAGGGGAGATACGCAGTATTTT.

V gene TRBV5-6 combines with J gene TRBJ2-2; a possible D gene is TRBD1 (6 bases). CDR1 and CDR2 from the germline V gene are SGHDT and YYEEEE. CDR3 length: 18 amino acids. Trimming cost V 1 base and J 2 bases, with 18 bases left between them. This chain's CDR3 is CASSLFSSRDTNTGELFF. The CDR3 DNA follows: TGTGCCAGCAGCTTGTTTTCGAGCCGGGACACCAACACCGGGGAGCTGTTTTTT. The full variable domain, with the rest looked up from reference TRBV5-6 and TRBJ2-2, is DAGVTQSPTHLIKTRGQQVTLRCSPKSGHDTVSWYQQALGQGPQFIFQYYEEEERQRGNFPDRFSGHQFPNYSSELNVNALLLGDSALYLCASSLFSSRDTNTGELFFGEGSRLTVL.

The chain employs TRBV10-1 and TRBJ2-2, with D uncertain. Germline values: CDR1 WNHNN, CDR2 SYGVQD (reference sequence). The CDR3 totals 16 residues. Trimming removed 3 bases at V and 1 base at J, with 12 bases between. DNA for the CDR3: TGCGCCAGCAGTGATGTGGGCAGCATGAACACCGGGGAGCTGTTTTTT. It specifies CASSDVGSMNTGELFF.

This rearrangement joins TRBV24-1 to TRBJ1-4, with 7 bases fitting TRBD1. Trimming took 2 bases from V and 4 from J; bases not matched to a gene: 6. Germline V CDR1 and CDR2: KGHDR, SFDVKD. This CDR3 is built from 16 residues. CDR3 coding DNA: TGTGCCACCAGTGATTCGGGACAGACTCTTAATGAAAAACTGTTTTTT. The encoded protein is CATSDSGQTLNEKLFF.

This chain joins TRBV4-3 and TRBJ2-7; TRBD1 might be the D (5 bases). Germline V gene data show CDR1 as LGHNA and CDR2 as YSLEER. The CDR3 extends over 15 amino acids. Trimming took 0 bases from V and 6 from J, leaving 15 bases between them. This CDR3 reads CASSQEYRGGPEQYF. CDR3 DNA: TGCGCCAGCAGCCAAGAGTATAGGGGCGGTCCCGAGCAGTACTTC.

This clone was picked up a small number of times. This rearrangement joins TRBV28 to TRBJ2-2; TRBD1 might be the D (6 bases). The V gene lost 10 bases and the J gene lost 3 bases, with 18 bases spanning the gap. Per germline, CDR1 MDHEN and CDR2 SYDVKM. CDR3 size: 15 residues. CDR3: CATRWPGEHTGELFF. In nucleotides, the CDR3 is TGTGCCACCCGGTGGCCAGGGGAGCACACCGGGGAGCTGTTTTTT.

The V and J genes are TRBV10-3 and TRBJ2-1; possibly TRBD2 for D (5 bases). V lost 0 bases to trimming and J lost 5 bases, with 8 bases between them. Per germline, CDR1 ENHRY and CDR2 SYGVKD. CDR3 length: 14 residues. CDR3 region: CAISESGEHNEQFF. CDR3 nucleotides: TGTGCCATCAGTGAGTCGGGAGAGCACAATGAGCAGTTCTTC.

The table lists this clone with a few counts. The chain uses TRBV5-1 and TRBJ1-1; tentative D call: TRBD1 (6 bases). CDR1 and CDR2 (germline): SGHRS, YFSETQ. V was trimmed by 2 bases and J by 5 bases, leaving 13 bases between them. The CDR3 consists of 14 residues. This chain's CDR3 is CASSFSGAGTEAFF. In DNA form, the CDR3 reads TGCGCCAGCAGCTTCTCAGGGGCAGGGACTGAAGCTTTCTTT.

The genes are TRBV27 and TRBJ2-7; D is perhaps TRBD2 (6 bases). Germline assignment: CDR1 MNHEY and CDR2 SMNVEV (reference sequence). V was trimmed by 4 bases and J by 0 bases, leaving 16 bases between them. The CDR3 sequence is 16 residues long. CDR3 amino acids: CASSSSGDRRSYEQYF. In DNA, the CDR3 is TGTGCCAGCAGTTCGTCGGGAGACCGCCGCTCCTACGAGCAGTACTTC.

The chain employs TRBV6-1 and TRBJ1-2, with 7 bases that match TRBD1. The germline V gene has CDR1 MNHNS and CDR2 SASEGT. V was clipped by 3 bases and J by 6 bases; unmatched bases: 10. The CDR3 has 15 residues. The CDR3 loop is CASSERRTGHDGYTF. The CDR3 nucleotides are TGTGCCAGCAGTGAGAGGCGGACAGGCCACGATGGCTACACCTTC.

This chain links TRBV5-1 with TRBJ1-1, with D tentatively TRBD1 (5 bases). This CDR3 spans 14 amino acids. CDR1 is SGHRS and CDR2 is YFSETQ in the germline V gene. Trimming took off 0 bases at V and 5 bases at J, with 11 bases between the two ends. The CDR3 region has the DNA TGCGCCAGCAGCTTGGTGGCGGGGGGGACTGAAGCTTTCTTT. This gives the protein CASSLVAGGTEAFF.

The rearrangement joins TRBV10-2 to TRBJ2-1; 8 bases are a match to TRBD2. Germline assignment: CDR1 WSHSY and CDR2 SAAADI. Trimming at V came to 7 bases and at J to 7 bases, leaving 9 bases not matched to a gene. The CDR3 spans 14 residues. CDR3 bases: TGCGCCAGCAAGGACGGGAGGGCCTGGAATGAGCAGTTCTTC. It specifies CASKDGRAWNEQFF.